This T cell receptor beta chain is drawn from a study of prognosis after radiotherapy for stage I lung cancer. Regarding the study as a whole: Patients developing distant metastases showed lower Shannon entropy after stereotactic body radiation therapy.

V lost 3 bases and J 12 bases, leaving 18 bases between the germline ends. This CDR3 is 15 amino acids long. CDR1 and CDR2 (germline): MDHEN, SYDVKM. At least ten counts were recorded for this clonotype. What it recognizes is unknown. Amplicons of TCR beta CDR3 were generated from genomic DNA by two-round multiplex PCR. During first-round PCR, primers specific to each TRBV and TRBJ gene were used. One entry per CDR3 protein results from TCRdb running MiXCR on the multiplex PCR reads. This table holds approximately 28,000 distinct CDR3 sequences, approximately 29% found once. This receptor was obtained from a donor over 45 with non-small cell lung cancer. Sequencing used PBMCs, obtained before or after stereotactic body radiation therapy (not recorded which). V usage is TRBV28 and J usage is TRBJ1-6; weak D call: TRBD1 (5 bases). CDR3: CASSFPGTGGRPLHF. CDR3 in DNA: TGTGCCAGCAGTTTCCCCGGGACTGGGGGGAGACCCCTCCACTTT.